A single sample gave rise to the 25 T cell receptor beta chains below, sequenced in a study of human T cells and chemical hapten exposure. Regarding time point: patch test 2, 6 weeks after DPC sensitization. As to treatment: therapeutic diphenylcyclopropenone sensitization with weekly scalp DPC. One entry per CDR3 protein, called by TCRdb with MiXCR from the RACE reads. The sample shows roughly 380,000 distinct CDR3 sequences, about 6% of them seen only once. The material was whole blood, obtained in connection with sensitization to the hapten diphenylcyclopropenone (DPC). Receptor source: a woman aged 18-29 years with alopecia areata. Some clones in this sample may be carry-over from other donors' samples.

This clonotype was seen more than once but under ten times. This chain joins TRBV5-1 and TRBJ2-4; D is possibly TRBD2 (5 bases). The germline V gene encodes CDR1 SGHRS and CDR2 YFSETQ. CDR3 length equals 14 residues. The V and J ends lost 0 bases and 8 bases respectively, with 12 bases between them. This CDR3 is CASSLGSADDIQYF. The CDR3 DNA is TGCGCCAGCAGCTTGGGTAGCGCGGACGACATTCAGTACTTC.

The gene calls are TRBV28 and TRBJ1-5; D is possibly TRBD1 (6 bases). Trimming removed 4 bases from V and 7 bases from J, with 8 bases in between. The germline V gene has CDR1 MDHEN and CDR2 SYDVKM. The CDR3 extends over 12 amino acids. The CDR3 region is CASSSGVQPQHF. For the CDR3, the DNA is TGTGCCAGCAGTTCAGGGGTACAGCCCCAGCATTTT.

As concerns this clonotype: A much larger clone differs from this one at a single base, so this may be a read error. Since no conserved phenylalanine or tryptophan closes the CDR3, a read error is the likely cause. CDR3 residues: CSAREAGGADTQYS. In nucleotides, the CDR3 is TGCAGTGCTAGAGAAGCGGGGGGCGCAGATACGCAGTATTCT. The gene calls are TRBV20-1 and TRBJ2-3, with 9 bases fitting TRBD2. The J segment lost 4 bases and the V segment lost 0 bases, leaving 2 bases of the junction unmatched. The CDR3 is 14 residues long. Germline V gives CDR1 DFQATT, CDR2 SNEGSKA (reference sequence).

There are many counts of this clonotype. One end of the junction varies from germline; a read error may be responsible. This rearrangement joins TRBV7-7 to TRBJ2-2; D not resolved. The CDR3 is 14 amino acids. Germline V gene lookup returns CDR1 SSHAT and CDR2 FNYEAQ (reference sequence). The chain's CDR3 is CASSSGVGFGELFF. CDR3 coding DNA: TGTGCTAGCAGCTCCGGTGTAGGGTTCGGGGAGCTGTTTTTT.

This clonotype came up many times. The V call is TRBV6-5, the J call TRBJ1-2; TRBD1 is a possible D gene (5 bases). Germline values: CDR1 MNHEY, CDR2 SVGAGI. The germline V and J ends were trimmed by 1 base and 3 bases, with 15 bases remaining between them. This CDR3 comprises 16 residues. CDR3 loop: CASSYLPRRRDYGYTF. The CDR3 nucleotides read TGTGCCAGCAGTTACTTGCCCCGGCGCAGGGACTATGGCTACACCTTC.

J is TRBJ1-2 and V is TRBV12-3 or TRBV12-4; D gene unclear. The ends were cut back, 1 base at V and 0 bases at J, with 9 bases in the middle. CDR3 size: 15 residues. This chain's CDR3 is CASSLEADSNYGYTF. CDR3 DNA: TGTGCCAGCAGTTTAGAAGCCGATTCTAACTATGGCTACACCTTC.

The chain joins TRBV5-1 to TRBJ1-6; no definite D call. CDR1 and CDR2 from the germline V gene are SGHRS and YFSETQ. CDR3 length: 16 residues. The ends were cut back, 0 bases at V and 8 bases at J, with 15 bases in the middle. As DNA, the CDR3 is TGCGCCAGCAGCTTGGGATACGGCCAAGGTCATTCACCCCTCCACTTT. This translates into CASSLGYGQGHSPLHF.

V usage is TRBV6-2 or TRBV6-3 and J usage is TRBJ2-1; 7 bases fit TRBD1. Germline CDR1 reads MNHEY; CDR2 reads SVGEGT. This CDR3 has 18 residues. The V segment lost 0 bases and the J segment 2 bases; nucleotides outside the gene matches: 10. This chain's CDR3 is CASSYSFIGGSAYNEQFF. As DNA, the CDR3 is TGTGCCAGCAGTTACTCATTCATAGGGGGCAGTGCCTACAATGAGCAGTTCTTC.

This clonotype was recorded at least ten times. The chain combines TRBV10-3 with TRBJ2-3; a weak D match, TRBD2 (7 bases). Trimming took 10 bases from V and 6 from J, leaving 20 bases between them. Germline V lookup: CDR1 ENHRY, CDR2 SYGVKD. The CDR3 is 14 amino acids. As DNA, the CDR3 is TGTGCCACCCGGGGGGCGTTAGTCGCCGATACGCAGTATTTT. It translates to CATRGALVADTQYF.

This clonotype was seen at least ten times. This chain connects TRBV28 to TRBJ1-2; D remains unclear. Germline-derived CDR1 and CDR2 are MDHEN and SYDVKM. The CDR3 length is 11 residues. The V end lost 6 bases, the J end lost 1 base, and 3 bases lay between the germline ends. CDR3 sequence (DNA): TGTGCCAGCAGAAGTAACTATGGCTACACCTTC. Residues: CASRSNYGYTF.

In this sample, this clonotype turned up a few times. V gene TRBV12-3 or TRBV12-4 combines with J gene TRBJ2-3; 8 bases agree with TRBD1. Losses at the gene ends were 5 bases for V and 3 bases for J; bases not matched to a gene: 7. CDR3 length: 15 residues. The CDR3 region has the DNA TGTGCCAGCAGTCCGACAGGGGCCGGAACAGATACGCAGTATTTT. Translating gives CASSPTGAGTDTQYF.

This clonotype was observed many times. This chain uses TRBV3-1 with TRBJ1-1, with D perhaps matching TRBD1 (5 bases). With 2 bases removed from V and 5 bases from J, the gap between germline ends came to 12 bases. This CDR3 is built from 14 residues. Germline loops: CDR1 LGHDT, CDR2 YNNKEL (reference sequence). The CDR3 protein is CASSQFRGRTEAFF. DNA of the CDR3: TGTGCCAGCAGCCAATTTAGGGGTCGGACTGAAGCTTTCTTT. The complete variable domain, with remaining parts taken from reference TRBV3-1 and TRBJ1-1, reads DTAVSQTPKYLVTQMGNDKSIKCEQNLGHDTMYWYKQDSKKFLKIMFSYNNKELIINETVPNRFSPKSPDKAHLNLHINSLELGDSAVYFCASSQFRGRTEAFFGQGTRLTVV.

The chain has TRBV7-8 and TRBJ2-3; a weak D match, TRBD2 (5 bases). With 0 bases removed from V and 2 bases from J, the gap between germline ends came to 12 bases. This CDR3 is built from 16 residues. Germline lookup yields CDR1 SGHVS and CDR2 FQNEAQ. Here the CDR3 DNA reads TGTGCCAGCAGCTTAGCAGCTCCGGACTTCACAGATACGCAGTATTTT. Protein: CASSLAAPDFTDTQYF. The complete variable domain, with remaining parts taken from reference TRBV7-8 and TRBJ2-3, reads GAGVSQSPRYKVAKRGQDVALRCDPISGHVSLFWYQQALGQGPEFLTYFQNEAQLDKSGLPSDRFFAERPEGSVSTLKIQRTQQEDSAVYLCASSLAAPDFTDTQYFGPGTRLTVL.

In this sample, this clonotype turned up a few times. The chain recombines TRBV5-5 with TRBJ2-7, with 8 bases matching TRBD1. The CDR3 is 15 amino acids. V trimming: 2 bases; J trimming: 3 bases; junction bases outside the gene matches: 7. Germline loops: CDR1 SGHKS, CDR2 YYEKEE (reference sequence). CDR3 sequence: CASSLAGGLFYEQYF. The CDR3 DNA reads TGTGCCAGCAGCTTAGCAGGGGGCCTCTTCTACGAGCAGTACTTC.

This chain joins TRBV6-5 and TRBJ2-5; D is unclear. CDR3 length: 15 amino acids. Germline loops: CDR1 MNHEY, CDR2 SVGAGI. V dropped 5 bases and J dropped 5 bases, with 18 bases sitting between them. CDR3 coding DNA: TGTGCCAGCAGTCCCTCAATAAATCCGAGGGAGACCCAGTACTTC. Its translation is CASSPSINPRETQYF.

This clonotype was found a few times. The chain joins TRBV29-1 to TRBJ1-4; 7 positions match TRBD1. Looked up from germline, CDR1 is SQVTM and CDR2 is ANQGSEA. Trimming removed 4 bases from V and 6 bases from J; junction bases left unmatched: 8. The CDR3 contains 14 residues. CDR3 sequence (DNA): TGCAGCGTTGCTCGATCCGGGACAGATGAAAAACTGTTTTTT. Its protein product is CSVARSGTDEKLFF. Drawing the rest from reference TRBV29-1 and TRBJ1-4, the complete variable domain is SAVISQKPSRDICQRGTSLTIQCQVDSQVTMMFWYRQQPGQSLTLIATANQGSEATYESGFVIDKFPISRPNLTFSTLTVSNMSPEDSSIYLCSVARSGTDEKLFFGSGTQLSVL.

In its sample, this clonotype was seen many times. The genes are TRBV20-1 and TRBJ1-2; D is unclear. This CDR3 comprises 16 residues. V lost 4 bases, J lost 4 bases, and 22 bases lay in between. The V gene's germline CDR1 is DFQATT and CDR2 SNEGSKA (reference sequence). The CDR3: CSATPFKGWGAYGYTF. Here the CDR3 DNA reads TGCAGTGCTACTCCCTTTAAGGGTTGGGGTGCCTATGGCTACACCTTC.

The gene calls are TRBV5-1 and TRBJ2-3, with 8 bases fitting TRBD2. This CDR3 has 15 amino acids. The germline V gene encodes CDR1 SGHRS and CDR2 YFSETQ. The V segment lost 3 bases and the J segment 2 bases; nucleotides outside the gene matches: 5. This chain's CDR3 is CASSWRGADTDTQYF. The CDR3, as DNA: TGCGCCAGCAGCTGGCGGGGGGCCGACACAGATACGCAGTATTTT.

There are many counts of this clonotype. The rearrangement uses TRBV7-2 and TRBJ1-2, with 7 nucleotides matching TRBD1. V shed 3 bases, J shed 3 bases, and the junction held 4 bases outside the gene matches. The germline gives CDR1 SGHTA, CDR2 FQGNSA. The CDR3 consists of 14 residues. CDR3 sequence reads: CASSFPDRDYGYTF. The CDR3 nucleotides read TGTGCCAGCAGCTTTCCCGACAGGGACTATGGCTACACCTTC.

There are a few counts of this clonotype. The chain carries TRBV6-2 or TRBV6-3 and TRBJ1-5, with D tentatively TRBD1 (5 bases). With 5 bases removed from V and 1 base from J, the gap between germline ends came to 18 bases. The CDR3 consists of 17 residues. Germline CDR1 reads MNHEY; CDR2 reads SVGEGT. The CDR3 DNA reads TGTGCCAGCAGTCTTATCTTCGGACGGGACAGCAATCAGCCCCAGCATTTT. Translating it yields CASSLIFGRDSNQPQHF.

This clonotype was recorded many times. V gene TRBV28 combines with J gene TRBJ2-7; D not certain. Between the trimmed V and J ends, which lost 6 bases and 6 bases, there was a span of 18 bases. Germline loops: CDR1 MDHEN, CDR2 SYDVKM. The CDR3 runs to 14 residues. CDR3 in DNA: TGTGCCAGCAGACCCGAAGCCGTGGTCCGCGAGCAGTACTTC. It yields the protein CASRPEAVVREQYF.

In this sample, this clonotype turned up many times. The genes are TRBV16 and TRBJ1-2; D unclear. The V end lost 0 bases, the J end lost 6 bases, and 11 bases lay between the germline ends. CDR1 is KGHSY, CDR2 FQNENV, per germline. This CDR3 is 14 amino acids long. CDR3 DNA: TGTGCCAGCAGCCAATCGGGGTCCACCGATGGCTACACCTTC. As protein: CASSQSGSTDGYTF. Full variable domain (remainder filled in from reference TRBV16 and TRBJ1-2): GEEVAQTPKHLVRGEGQKAKLYCAPIKGHSYVFWYQQVLKNEFKFLISFQNENVFDETGMPKERFSAKCLPNSPCSLEIQATKLEDSAVYFCASSQSGSTDGYTFGSGTRLTVV.

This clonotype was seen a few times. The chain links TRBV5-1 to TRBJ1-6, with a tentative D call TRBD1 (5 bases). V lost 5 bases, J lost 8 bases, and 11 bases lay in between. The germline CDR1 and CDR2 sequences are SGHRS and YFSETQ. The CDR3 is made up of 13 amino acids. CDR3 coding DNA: TGCGCCAGCAGTAACGGGGCCGATTCACCCCTCCACTTT. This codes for CASSNGADSPLHF.

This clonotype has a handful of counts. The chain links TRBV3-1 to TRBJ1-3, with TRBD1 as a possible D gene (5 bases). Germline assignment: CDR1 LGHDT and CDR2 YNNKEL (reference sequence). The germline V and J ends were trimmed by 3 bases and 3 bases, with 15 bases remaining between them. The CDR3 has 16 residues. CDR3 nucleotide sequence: TGTGCCAGCAGCCACCCTCTGGGGGGACTTGGAAACACCATATATTTT. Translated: CASSHPLGGLGNTIYF.

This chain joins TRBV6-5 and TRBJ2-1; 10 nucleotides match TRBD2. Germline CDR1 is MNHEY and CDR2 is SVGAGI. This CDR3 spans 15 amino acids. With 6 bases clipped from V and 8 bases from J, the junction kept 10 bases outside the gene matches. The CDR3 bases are TGTGCCAGCAGACCTGAGCGGGGGGGCCGTCATGAGCAGTTCTTC. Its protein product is CASRPERGGRHEQFF.